The 17 T cell receptor beta chains below all came from one sample that was sequenced in a study of blood T cell repertoires in COVID-19. Sequencing was performed with immunoSEQ multiplex PCR; in TCRdb, only in-frame clones are kept and a portion is missing. The sample records about 130,000 clones, around three quarters being singletons. Sequences were obtained from peripheral blood. Receptor source: a human donor in a cohort sampled during active COVID-19.

V gene TRBV30 combines with J gene TRBJ2-5; TRBD2 matches 12 bases. The junction had 3 bases not matched to a gene; V was cut back by 2 bases and J by 5 bases. The CDR3 spans 14 residues. Germline CDR1 reads GTSNPN; CDR2 reads SVGIG (reference sequence). This chain's CDR3 is CAWSPGLAGETQYF. In nucleotides, the CDR3 is TGTGCCTGGAGTCCAGGACTAGCGGGGGAGACCCAGTACTTC.

CDR3 in DNA: TGTGCCAGCAGCTTGACAGGGAGGAATTCACCCCTCCACTTT. The encoded protein is CASSLTGRNSPLHF. The J gene is TRBJ1-6, the V gene TRBV7-9, with 7 nucleotides matching TRBD1. CDR3 size: 14 residues. Looked up from germline, CDR1 is SEHNR and CDR2 is FQNEAQ (reference sequence). Trimming removed 3 bases from V and 7 bases from J; junction bases left unmatched: 3.

The rearrangement links TRBV15 to TRBJ1-4; tentatively, D is TRBD1 (6 bases). Per germline, CDR1 LNHNV and CDR2 YYDKDF (reference sequence). The V end was cut by 6 bases, the J end by 8 bases, with 13 bases between. CDR3 length equals 13 residues. For the CDR3, the DNA is TGTGCCACCAGTCTTACAGGGTCGGAAAAACTGTTTTTT. The encoded protein is CATSLTGSEKLFF.

This chain connects TRBV18 to TRBJ2-5, with a weak D call TRBD2 (5 bases). The V gene lost 2 bases and the J gene lost 4 bases, with 14 bases spanning the gap. The V gene's germline CDR1 is KGHSH and CDR2 LQKENI. The CDR3 is made up of 15 amino acids. In DNA, the CDR3 is TGTGCCAGCTCACCAAGGTCGGGGAGCGGAGAGACCCAGTACTTC. It translates to CASSPRSGSGETQYF.

The chain combines TRBV2 with TRBJ2-7; D remains unclear. V lost 7 bases, J lost 2 bases, and 18 bases lay in between. This CDR3 comprises 15 residues. Germline CDR1 SNHLY, CDR2 FYNNEI. This CDR3 is CASNKDIHSTYEQYF. The CDR3, as DNA: TGTGCCAGCAATAAAGACATCCACTCTACCTACGAGCAGTACTTC.

This clone has a handful of counts. The chain employs TRBV25-1 and TRBJ2-3; perhaps TRBD1 as D (6 bases). Trimming removed 5 bases at V and 6 bases at J, with 15 bases between. CDR1 and CDR2 (germline): MGHDK, SYGVNS. The CDR3 runs to 14 residues. The CDR3 spells CASSPGEASDTQYF. In nucleotides, the CDR3 is TGTGCCAGCAGTCCAGGGGAAGCCTCGGATACGCAGTATTTT.

The chain has TRBV28 and TRBJ2-6, with D maybe TRBD1 (6 bases). Germline CDR1 MDHEN, CDR2 SYDVKM. Trimming shortened V by 1 base and J by 1 base, and 14 bases separated the two germline ends. CDR3 size: 18 residues. The CDR3: CASSLLTGTLSGANVLTF. DNA of the CDR3: TGTGCCAGCAGTTTATTAACAGGGACGCTTTCTGGGGCCAACGTCCTGACTTTC.

This rearrangement joins TRBV28 to TRBJ2-7; 7 bases line up with TRBD1. Unmatched junction bases numbered 13, after V lost 1 base and J lost 1 base. Germline V gene data show CDR1 as MDHEN and CDR2 as SYDVKM. The CDR3 has 18 residues. The CDR3 loop reads CASSLFGGFGTASYEQYF. CDR3 nucleotides: TGTGCCAGCAGTTTATTCGGTGGGTTTGGGACAGCTTCCTACGAGCAGTACTTC. The full variable domain, rest sourced from reference TRBV28 and TRBJ2-7, is DVKVTQSSRYLVKRTGEKVFLECVQDMDHENMFWYRQDPGLGLRLIYFSYDVKMKEKGDIPEGYSVSREKKERFSLILESASTNQTSMYLCASSLFGGFGTASYEQYFGPGTRLTVT.

This sequence joins TRBV6-1 and TRBJ2-5, with D maybe TRBD2 (7 bases). Trimming shortened V by 3 bases and J by 1 base, and 21 bases separated the two germline ends. Looked up from germline, CDR1 is MNHNS and CDR2 is SASEGT. CDR3 size: 18 residues. In DNA form, the CDR3 reads TGTGCCAGCAGTGATCTACGGGGGGCTTCCGTTATCCAAGAGACCCAGTACTTC. The encoded protein is CASSDLRGASVIQETQYF.

This clone was seen just once. The rearrangement links TRBV28 to TRBJ1-1; TRBD1 is a possible D gene (6 bases). Per germline, CDR1 MDHEN and CDR2 SYDVKM. V was trimmed by 6 bases and J by 7 bases, leaving 24 bases between them. The CDR3 has 16 amino acids. As DNA, the CDR3 is TGTGCCAGCAGCCCCCTCGGGGCAGGGGCCCAGATTGAAGCTTTCTTT. It is translated as CASSPLGAGAQIEAFF.

The chain is built from TRBV6-2 or TRBV6-3 and TRBJ1-1, with TRBD1 matching 7 bases. The CDR3 contains 18 residues. V was clipped by 2 bases and J by 5 bases; unmatched bases: 17. CDR1 is MNHEY, CDR2 SVGEGT, per germline. CDR3 sequence reads: CASSYAVPGQLQGTEAFF. CDR3 bases: TGTGCCAGCAGTTACGCCGTCCCGGGACAGCTACAAGGGACTGAAGCTTTCTTT.

The rearrangement joins TRBV15 to TRBJ2-5; D remains ambiguous. Germline loops: CDR1 LNHNV, CDR2 YYDKDF (reference sequence). CDR3 length: 15 residues. V was shortened by 1 base and J by 5 bases, with 14 bases between the two germline ends. The CDR3 nucleotides read TGTGCCACCAGCAGAGGGGCAGGATCTGCCGAGACCCAGTACTTC. Amino acids: CATSRGAGSAETQYF.

The chain has TRBV2 and TRBJ2-1, with a possible D match to TRBD1 (7 bases). The ends were cut back, 4 bases at V and 10 bases at J, with 20 bases in the middle. The CDR3 loop spans 15 amino acids. The V gene's germline CDR1 is SNHLY and CDR2 FYNNEI. The CDR3 sequence: CASSGGVNRGGEQFF. In DNA form, the CDR3 reads TGTGCCAGCAGTGGGGGGGTGAACAGGGGTGGCGAGCAGTTCTTC.

V and J are TRBV5-6 and TRBJ2-5; 7 positions match TRBD1. J lost 0 bases, V lost 3 bases, and 11 bases had no gene match. Germline V lookup: CDR1 SGHDT, CDR2 YYEEEE. This CDR3 spans 17 amino acids. CDR3 in DNA: TGTGCCAGCAGCTCAGTCGGCCGACAGGGATACCAAGAGACCCAGTACTTC. It specifies CASSSVGRQGYQETQYF.

The table lists this clone with many counts. The chain carries TRBV14 and TRBJ1-2; D perhaps matches TRBD1 (5 bases). CDR3 length: 13 residues. Trimming removed 3 bases from V and 8 bases from J, with 13 bases in between. From germline, CDR1 is SGHDN and CDR2 FVKESK. Here the CDR3 DNA reads TGTGCCAGCAGCCACGTGTCAGGGTGGGGCTACACCTTC. It is translated as CASSHVSGWGYTF.

The CDR3 DNA follows: TGTGCCAGCAGTGGGACTAGCGGAAGCTCCTACAATGAGCAGTTCTTC. Its translation is CASSGTSGSSYNEQFF. The chain employs TRBV6-1 and TRBJ2-1; 10 nucleotides line up with TRBD2. Germline V CDR1 and CDR2: MNHNS, SASEGT. The V segment lost 4 bases and the J segment 0 bases; nucleotides outside the gene matches: 3. This CDR3 region has 16 residues.

In this sample, this clone turned up a few times. This chain links TRBV29-1 with TRBJ1-2, with D possibly matching TRBD1 (6 bases). V lost 3 bases, J lost 2 bases, and 10 bases lay in between. This CDR3 contains 13 residues. The germline V gene has CDR1 SQVTM and CDR2 ANQGSEA. CDR3 bases: TGCAGCGTTGATCCCACAGGGAACTATGGCTACACCTTC. Amino acids: CSVDPTGNYGYTF.